The T cell receptor beta chain under discussion was sequenced for a study of cytomegalovirus exposure and HLA in healthy donors. Points from the study as a whole: The authors excluded some V segments, including TRBV6-2 and TRBV6-3, as indistinguishable. The study carried out a later analysis of TCR beta sequences. It associated roughly 17,000 of them with specific HLA alleles at a false discovery rate of 0.05.

Concerning this clone itself: Its antigen remains unknown.

The CDR3 has 13 residues. V was clipped by 1 base and J by 7 bases, with 8 bases between them. Germline V gene data show CDR1 as SGHTA and CDR2 as FQGNSA. Vbeta (60) and Jbeta (13) primers were used in the PCR. The method was immunoSEQ multiplex PCR; TCRdb's version includes in-frame clones alone and lacks a portion of them. Of about 150,000 clones listed, approximately 79% were seen once; the top ten hold under 8%. The chain uses TRBV7-2 and TRBJ2-1; no firm D call. Material: PBMCs. This TCR derives from a woman in her fifties or sixties in good health and CMV-seropositive. The CDR3 DNA sequence: TGTGCCAGCAGCTTAGGCAGCAGGAATGAGCAGTTCTTC. Translating it yields CASSLGSRNEQFF.